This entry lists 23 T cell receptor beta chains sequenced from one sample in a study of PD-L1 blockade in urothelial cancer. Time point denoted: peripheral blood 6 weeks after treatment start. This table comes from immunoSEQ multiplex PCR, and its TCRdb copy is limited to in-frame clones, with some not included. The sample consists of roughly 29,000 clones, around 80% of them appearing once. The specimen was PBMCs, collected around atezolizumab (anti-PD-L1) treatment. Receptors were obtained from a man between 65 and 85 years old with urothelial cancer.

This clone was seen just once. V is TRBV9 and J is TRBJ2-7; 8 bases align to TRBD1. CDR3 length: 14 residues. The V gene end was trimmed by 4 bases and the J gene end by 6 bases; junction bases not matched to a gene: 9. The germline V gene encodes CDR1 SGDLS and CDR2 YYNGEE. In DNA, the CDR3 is TGTGCCAGCAGCCCGGGGGACAGGCCGAGCGAGCAGTACTTC. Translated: CASSPGDRPSEQYF. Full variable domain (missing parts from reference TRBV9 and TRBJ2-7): DSGVTQTPKHLITATGQRVTLRCSPRSGDLSVYWYQQSLDQGLQFLIQYYNGEERAKGNILERFSAQQFPDLHSELNLSSLELGDSALYFCASSPGDRPSEQYFGPGTRLTVT.

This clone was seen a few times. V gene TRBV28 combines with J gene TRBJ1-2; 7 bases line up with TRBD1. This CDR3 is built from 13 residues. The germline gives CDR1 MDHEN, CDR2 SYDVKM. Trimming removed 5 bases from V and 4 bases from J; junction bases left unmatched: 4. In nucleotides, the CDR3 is TGTGCCAGCAGTCCGACAGGGTCCTATGGCTACACCTTC. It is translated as CASSPTGSYGYTF.

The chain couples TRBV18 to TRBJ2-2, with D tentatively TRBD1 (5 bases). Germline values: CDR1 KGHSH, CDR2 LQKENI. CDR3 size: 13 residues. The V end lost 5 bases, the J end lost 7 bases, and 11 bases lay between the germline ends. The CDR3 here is CASSKGRNGELFF. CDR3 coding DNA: TGTGCCAGCTCAAAGGGGCGCAACGGGGAGCTGTTTTTT.

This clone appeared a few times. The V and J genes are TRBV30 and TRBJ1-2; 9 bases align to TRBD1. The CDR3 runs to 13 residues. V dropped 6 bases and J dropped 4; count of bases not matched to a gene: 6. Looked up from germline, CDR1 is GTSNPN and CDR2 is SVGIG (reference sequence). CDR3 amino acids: CACPGTGSYGYTF. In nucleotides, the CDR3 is TGTGCCTGTCCCGGGACAGGGTCCTATGGCTACACCTTC.

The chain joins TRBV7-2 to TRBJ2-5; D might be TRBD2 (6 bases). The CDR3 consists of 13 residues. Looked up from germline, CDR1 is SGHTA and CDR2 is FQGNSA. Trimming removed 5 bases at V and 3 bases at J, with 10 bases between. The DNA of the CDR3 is TGTGCCAGCAGCCGCGGGATAAAAGAGACCCAGTACTTC. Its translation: CASSRGIKETQYF.

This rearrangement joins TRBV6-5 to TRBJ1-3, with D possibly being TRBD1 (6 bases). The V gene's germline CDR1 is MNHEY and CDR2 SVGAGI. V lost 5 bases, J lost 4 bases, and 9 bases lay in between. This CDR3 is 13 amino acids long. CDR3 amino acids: CASSTGSGNTIYF. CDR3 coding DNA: TGTGCCAGCAGTACAGGGTCGGGAAACACCATATATTTT.

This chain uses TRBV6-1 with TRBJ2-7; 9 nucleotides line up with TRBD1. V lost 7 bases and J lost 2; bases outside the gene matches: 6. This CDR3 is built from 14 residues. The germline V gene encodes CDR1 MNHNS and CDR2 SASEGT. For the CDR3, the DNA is TGTGCCAGCACCAACCGGGACAGGGCCTACGAGCAGTACTTC. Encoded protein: CASTNRDRAYEQYF.

The CDR3 loop is CASSHGGQGTEAFF. CDR3 nucleotide sequence: TGCGCCAGCAGCCACGGGGGGCAGGGGACTGAAGCTTTCTTT. The rearrangement joins TRBV4-3 to TRBJ1-1; TRBD1 is a possible D gene (6 bases). The ends were cut back, 3 bases at V and 5 bases at J, with 13 bases in the middle. The CDR3 runs to 14 residues. The germline V gene encodes CDR1 LGHNA and CDR2 YSLEER.

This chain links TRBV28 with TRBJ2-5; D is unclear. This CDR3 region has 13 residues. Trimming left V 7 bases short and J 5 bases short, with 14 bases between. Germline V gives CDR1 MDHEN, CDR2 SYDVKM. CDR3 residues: CASTLNGVETQYF. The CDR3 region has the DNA TGTGCCAGCACTCTCAACGGTGTCGAGACCCAGTACTTC.

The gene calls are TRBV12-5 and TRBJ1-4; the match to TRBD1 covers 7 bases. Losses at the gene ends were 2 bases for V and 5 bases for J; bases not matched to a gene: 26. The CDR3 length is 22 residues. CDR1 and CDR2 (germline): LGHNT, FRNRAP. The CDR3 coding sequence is TGTGCTAGTGGTTTGTCATCCTACCCACAAGTAACAGGGGTGGGTTTCAATGAAAAACTGTTTTTT. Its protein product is CASGLSSYPQVTGVGFNEKLFF. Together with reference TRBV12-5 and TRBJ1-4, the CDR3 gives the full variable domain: DARVTQTPRHKVTEMGQEVTMRCQPILGHNTVFWYRQTMMQGLELLAYFRNRAPLDDSGMPKDRFSAEMPDATLATLKIQPSEPRDSAVYFCASGLSSYPQVTGVGFNEKLFFGSGTQLSVL.

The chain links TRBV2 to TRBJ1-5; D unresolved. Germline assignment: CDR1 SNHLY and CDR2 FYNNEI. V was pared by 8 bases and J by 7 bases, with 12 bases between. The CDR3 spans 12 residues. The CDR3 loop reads CASQSFGQPQHF. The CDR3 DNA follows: TGTGCCAGCCAGTCTTTCGGGCAGCCCCAGCATTTT.

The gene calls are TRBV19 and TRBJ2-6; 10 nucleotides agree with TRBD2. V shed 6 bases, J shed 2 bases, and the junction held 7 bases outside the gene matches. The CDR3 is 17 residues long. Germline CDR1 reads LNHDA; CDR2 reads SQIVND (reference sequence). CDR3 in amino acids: CASSQTSGIPGANVLTF. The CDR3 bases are TGTGCCAGTAGCCAAACTAGCGGGATTCCTGGGGCCAACGTCCTGACTTTC. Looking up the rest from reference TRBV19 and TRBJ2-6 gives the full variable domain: DGGITQSPKYLFRKEGQNVTLSCEQNLNHDAMYWYRQDPGQGLRLIYYSQIVNDFQKGDIAEGYSVSREKKESFPLTVTSAQKNPTAFYLCASSQTSGIPGANVLTFGAGSRLTVL.

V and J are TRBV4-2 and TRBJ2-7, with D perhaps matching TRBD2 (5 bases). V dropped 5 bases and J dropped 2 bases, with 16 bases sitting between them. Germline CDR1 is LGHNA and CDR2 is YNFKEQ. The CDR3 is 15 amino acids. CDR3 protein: CASSLGLDGTYEQYF. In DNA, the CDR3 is TGTGCCAGCAGCTTAGGTCTGGACGGGACCTACGAGCAGTACTTC.

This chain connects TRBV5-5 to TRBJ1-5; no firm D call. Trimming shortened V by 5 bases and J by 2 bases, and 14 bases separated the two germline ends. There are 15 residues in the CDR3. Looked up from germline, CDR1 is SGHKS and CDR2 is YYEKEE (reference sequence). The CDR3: CASSFSPGGNQPQHF. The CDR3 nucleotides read TGTGCCAGCAGTTTCTCACCGGGAGGCAATCAGCCCCAGCATTTT. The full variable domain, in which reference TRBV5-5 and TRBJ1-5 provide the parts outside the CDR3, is DAGVTQSPTHLIKTRGQQVTLRCSPISGHKSVSWYQQVLGQGPQFIFQYYEKEERGRGNFPDRFSARQFPNYSSELNVNALLLGDSALYLCASSFSPGGNQPQHFGDGTRLSIL.

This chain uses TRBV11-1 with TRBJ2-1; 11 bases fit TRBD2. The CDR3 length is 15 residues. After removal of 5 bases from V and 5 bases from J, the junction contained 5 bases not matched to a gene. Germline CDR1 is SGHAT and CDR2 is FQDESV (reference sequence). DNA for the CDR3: TGTGCCAGCAGCCAGGTAGCGGGAGGGCACAATGAGCAGTTCTTC. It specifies CASSQVAGGHNEQFF.

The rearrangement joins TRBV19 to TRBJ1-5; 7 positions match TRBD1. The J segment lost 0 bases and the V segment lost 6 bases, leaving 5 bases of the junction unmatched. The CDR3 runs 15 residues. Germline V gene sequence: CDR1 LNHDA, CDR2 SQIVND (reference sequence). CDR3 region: CASRSTGASNQPQHF. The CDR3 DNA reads TGTGCCAGTAGAAGTACAGGGGCTAGCAATCAGCCCCAGCATTTT. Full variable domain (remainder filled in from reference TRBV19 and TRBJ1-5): DGGITQSPKYLFRKEGQNVTLSCEQNLNHDAMYWYRQDPGQGLRLIYYSQIVNDFQKGDIAEGYSVSREKKESFPLTVTSAQKNPTAFYLCASRSTGASNQPQHFGDGTRLSIL.

The CDR3 spells CSVGLAGSGGTDTQYF. CDR3 bases: TGCAGCGTTGGACTAGCGGGGTCCGGGGGCACAGATACGCAGTATTTT. The chain joins TRBV29-1 to TRBJ2-3, with TRBD2 matching over 11 bases. This CDR3 spans 16 amino acids. J was trimmed by 1 base and V by 4 bases; bases with no gene match: 7. CDR1 is SQVTM and CDR2 is ANQGSEA in the germline V gene.

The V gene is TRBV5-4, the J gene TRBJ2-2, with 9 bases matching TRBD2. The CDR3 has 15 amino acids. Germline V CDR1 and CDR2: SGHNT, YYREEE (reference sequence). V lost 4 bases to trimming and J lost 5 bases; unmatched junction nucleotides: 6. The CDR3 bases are TGTGCCAGCAGCGCCCGAGCGGGAGGTACCGGGGAGCTGTTTTTT. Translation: CASSARAGGTGELFF. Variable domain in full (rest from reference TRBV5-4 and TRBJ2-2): ETGVTQSPTHLIKTRGQQVTLRCSSQSGHNTVSWYQQALGQGPQFIFQYYREEENGRGNFPPRFSGLQFPNYSSELNVNALELDDSALYLCASSARAGGTGELFFGEGSRLTVL.

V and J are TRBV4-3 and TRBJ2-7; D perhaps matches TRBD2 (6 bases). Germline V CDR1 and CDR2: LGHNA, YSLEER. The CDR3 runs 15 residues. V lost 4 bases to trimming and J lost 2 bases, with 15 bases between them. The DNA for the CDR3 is TGCGCCAGCAGCCTACAACGGGACTCCGCCTACGAGCAGTACTTC. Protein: CASSLQRDSAYEQYF.

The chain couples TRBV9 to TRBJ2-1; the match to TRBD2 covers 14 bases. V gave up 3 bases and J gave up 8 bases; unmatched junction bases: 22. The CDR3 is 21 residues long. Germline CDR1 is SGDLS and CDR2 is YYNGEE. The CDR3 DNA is TGTGCCAGCAGCGCCATATCCCCCGGGACTAGCGGGAGAGCCCGTCGGGATGAGCAGTTCTTC. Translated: CASSAISPGTSGRARRDEQFF.

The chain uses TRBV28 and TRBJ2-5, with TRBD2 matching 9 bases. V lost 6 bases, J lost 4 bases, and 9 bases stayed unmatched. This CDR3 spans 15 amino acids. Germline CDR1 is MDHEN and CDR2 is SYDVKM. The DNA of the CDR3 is TGTGCCAGCAGATCTAGCGGGACGTTAGGAGAGACCCAGTACTTC. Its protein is CASRSSGTLGETQYF.

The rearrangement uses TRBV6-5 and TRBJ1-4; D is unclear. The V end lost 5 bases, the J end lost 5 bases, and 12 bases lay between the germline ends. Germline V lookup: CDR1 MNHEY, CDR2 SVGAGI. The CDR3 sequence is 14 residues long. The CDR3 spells CASSRLGLNEKLFF. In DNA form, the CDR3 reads TGTGCCAGCAGTCGTCTTGGGCTGAATGAAAAACTGTTTTTT.

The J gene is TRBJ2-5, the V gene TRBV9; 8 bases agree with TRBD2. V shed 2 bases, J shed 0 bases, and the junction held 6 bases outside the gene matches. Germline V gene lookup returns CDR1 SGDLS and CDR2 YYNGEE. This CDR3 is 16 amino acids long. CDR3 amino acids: CASSVLGGGNQETQYF. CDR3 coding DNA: TGTGCCAGCAGCGTCCTGGGCGGGGGGAACCAAGAGACCCAGTACTTC.